The TCR beta chain under discussion was sequenced for a study of OX40 agonist ivuxolimab in advanced cancers. With regard to this clone: What it binds is not known.

Profiling relied on immunoSEQ multiplex PCR, and the TCRdb table lists in-frame clones only, not all of them. In the table there are about 77,000 clones, about 92% of which are singletons. This CDR3 is built from 19 residues. Study outcomes and limitations: With doses of 0.1 to 3.0 mg/kg, CD4+ and CD8+ blood T cells had undergone clonal expansion by week 6.

The origin of this receptor is an adult with an advanced solid tumor such as melanoma, head and neck, liver or kidney cancer. The chain carries TRBV21-1 and TRBJ2-2; TRBD2, as called in the table, went unchecked against the DNA. TRBV21-1 is designated a pseudogene. Sequenced material: CD4+ or CD8+ T cells sorted from blood, taken in a trial of the OX40 agonist ivuxolimab. The CDR3 protein is CASSKWRLAGGRFTGELFF. The CDR3 nucleotides are TGTGCCAGCAGCAAATGGCGACTAGCGGGGGGCAGATTCACCGGGGAGCTGTTTTTT.